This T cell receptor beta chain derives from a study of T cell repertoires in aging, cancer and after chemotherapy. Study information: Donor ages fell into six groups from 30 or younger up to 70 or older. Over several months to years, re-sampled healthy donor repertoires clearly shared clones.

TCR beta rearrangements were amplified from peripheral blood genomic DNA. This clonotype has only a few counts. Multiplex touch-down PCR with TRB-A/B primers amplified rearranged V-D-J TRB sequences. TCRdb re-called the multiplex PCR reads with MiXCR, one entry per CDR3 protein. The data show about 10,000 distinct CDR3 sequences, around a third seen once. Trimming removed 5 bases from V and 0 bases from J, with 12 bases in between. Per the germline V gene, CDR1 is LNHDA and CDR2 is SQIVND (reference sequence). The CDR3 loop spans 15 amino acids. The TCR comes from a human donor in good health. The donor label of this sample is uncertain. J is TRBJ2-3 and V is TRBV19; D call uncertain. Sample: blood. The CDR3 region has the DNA TGTGCCAGTAGTCCCTCTTTAGACAGCACAGATACGCAGTATTTT. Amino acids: CASSPSLDSTDTQYF.